The clone carrying this TCR beta chain was seen more than once but under ten times. Its antigen is not identified. The data were taken from a study of T cells in Graves' hyperthyroidism and ophthalmopathy. The TCR beta CDR3 regions underwent amplification using RNA transcripts as the source. The TCR CDR3 first-round RT-PCR relied on the HTBI primer set. TCRdb reprocessed the multiplex PCR reads via MiXCR and lists one record per CDR3 protein. The sample consists of approximately 400,000 distinct CDR3 sequences, around an eighth of them appearing once. There are 14 residues in the CDR3. V was cut by 4 bases and J by 11 bases, with 15 bases left in between. Study-wide points: Ophthalmopathy cases were set apart from stable hyperthyroidism by a 13 V-J model.

Each 10 ml fresh peripheral blood draw supplied the PBMCs. This chain uses TRBV12-3 or TRBV12-4 with TRBJ1-6, with a weak D call TRBD1 (5 bases). Sequenced material: blood. The TCR originated in a man aged 50-59 years with Graves' ophthalmopathy. For the CDR3, the DNA is TGTGCCAGCAGTTCCACCGGGGGGAGAGCACCCCTCCACTTT. Its protein product is CASSSTGGRAPLHF.